A single sample gave rise to the 13 T cell receptor beta chains below, sequenced in a study of OX40 agonist ivuxolimab in advanced cancers. Assay: immunoSEQ multiplex PCR; the TCRdb copy retains only in-frame clones and omits some. The repertoire has under 65,000 clones, 80% to 90% of them found once; the top ten carry roughly 3.1%. The material was CD4+ or CD8+ T cells sorted from blood, obtained in a trial of the OX40 agonist ivuxolimab. These receptors all come from an adult with an advanced solid tumor such as melanoma, head and neck, liver or kidney cancer.

The rearrangement links TRBV7-9 to TRBJ1-3; no clear D. Trimming took 3 bases from V and 4 from J, leaving 13 bases between them. There are 15 residues in the CDR3. Per the germline V gene, CDR1 is SEHNR and CDR2 is FQNEAQ (reference sequence). CDR3 nucleotides: TGTGCCAGCAGCTTCCTAGACACGTCCGGAAACACCATATATTTT. Encoded protein: CASSFLDTSGNTIYF.

Here the CDR3 reads CASSIWGSNTGELFF. In nucleotides, the CDR3 is TGTGCCAGTAGTATCTGGGGGTCGAACACCGGGGAGCTGTTTTTT. The chain joins TRBV19 to TRBJ2-2; D assignment may be TRBD1 or TRBD2 (5 bases each). This CDR3 is built from 15 residues. The germline gives CDR1 LNHDA, CDR2 SQIVND (reference sequence). V was cut by 3 bases and J by 0 bases, with 8 bases left in between.

This clone has more than one count but fewer than ten. The chain is built from TRBV7-9 and TRBJ1-2, with TRBD1 identical over 7 bases. V lost 6 bases and J lost 3; bases outside the gene matches: 7. Germline values: CDR1 SEHNR, CDR2 FQNEAQ (reference sequence). The CDR3 runs 14 residues. The CDR3 sequence is CASSRQGFDYGYTF. CDR3 DNA: TGTGCCAGCAGTCGACAGGGATTCGACTATGGCTACACCTTC.

This chain joins TRBV7-2 and TRBJ2-7; a possible D gene is TRBD2 (5 bases). V lost 2 bases, J lost 5 bases, and 10 bases lay in between. The CDR3 runs 13 residues. Germline CDR1 and CDR2: SGHTA and FQGNSA. Here the CDR3 reads CASSLKLGDEQYF. The CDR3 DNA reads TGTGCCAGCAGCTTAAAACTAGGAGACGAGCAGTACTTC. Based on the CDR3 plus reference TRBV7-2 and TRBJ2-7, the full variable domain is GAGVSQSPSNKVTEKGKDVELRCDPISGHTALYWYRQSLGQGLEFLIYFQGNSAPDKSGLPSDRFSAERTGGSVSTLTIQRTQQEDSAVYLCASSLKLGDEQYFGPGTRLTVT.

This clone has just one count. The rearrangement links TRBV2 to TRBJ2-3, with 7 bases lining up with TRBD2. J was trimmed by 5 bases and V by 5 bases; bases with no gene match: 10. The CDR3 loop spans 15 amino acids. The V gene's germline CDR1 is SNHLY and CDR2 FYNNEI. In nucleotides, the CDR3 is TGTGCCAGCAGTACGGGCCCCGGGAGGAGAGATACGCAGTATTTT. Translation: CASSTGPGRRDTQYF. The full variable domain, completed using reference TRBV2 and TRBJ2-3, is EPEVTQTPSHQVTQMGQEVILRCVPISNHLYFYWYRQILGQKVEFLVSFYNNEISEKSEIFDDQFSVERPDGSNFTLKIRSTKLEDSAMYFCASSTGPGRRDTQYFGPGTRLTVL.

This chain uses TRBV4-1 with TRBJ1-1, with D hard to call. Germline CDR1 reads MGHRA; CDR2 reads YSYEKL. This CDR3 is 15 amino acids long. The ends were cut back, 0 bases at V and 6 bases at J, with 14 bases in the middle. The CDR3 loop reads CASSQDVAAAAEAFF. DNA for the CDR3: TGCGCCAGCAGCCAAGATGTGGCAGCGGCGGCTGAAGCTTTCTTT.

V usage is TRBV25-1 and J usage is TRBJ2-1; D may be TRBD2 (6 bases). Germline V lookup: CDR1 MGHDK, CDR2 SYGVNS. Trimming pared 2 bases from V and 10 bases from J, leaving 18 bases between. This CDR3 has 15 residues. As DNA, the CDR3 is TGTGCCAGCAGTGAACGAAGACTAGAGGGAGAGGAGCAGTTCTTC. Translated: CASSERRLEGEEQFF.

This clone was picked up one time. This chain joins TRBV27 and TRBJ1-2; tentative D call: TRBD1 (5 bases). The germline V gene has CDR1 MNHEY and CDR2 SMNVEV (reference sequence). This CDR3 contains 15 residues. Trimming left V 0 bases short and J 2 bases short, with 10 bases between. The CDR3 region is CASSLSGADNYGYTF. The CDR3 bases are TGTGCCAGCAGTTTATCTGGGGCAGACAACTATGGCTACACCTTC.

The V and J genes are TRBV28 and TRBJ1-4; possible D gene TRBD1, 5 bases. From germline, CDR1 is MDHEN and CDR2 SYDVKM. The CDR3 consists of 17 residues. The V and J ends lost 7 bases and 11 bases respectively, with 29 bases between them. The CDR3, as DNA: TGTGCCAGCACCGCAAACATGGACACACGAATTCGGGGGAAACTGTTTTTT. Translated, it gives CASTANMDTRIRGKLFF.

This chain links TRBV9 with TRBJ2-1; D is possibly TRBD2 (6 bases). The germline CDR1 and CDR2 sequences are SGDLS and YYNGEE. Deletions cut 4 bases from V and 4 bases from J, with 21 bases between. This CDR3 is built from 17 residues. CDR3 in amino acids: CASSPRTLATDYNEQFF. In DNA form, the CDR3 reads TGTGCCAGCAGCCCCCGAACCCTAGCGACAGATTACAATGAGCAGTTCTTC.

The J gene is TRBJ2-1, the V gene TRBV6-5, with a tentative D call TRBD2 (5 bases). The CDR3 covers 12 residues. V was cut by 2 bases and J by 9 bases, with 8 bases left in between. Germline values: CDR1 MNHEY, CDR2 SVGAGI. The CDR3 region has the DNA TGTGCCAGCAGTTACCAGCGGAGTGAGCAGTTCTTC. It translates to CASSYQRSEQFF.

This clone was observed a handful of times. The V and J genes are TRBV5-5 and TRBJ1-1, with D perhaps matching TRBD1 (5 bases). CDR3 length: 12 residues. Per germline, CDR1 SGHKS and CDR2 YYEKEE (reference sequence). Trimming removed 4 bases at V and 5 bases at J, with 9 bases between. CDR3 protein: CASSRDGTEAFF. CDR3 sequence (DNA): TGTGCCAGCAGCAGGGACGGAACTGAAGCTTTCTTT.

The J gene is TRBJ1-2, the V gene TRBV5-1, with a possible D match to TRBD1 (6 bases). V lost 3 bases and J 4 bases, leaving 19 bases between the germline ends. Germline CDR1 reads SGHRS; CDR2 reads YFSETQ. The CDR3 consists of 16 residues. The CDR3 sequence: CASSSLGGGGGYGYTF. The CDR3 nucleotides read TGCGCCAGCAGCTCCCTAGGGGGGGGCGGAGGCTATGGCTACACCTTC.